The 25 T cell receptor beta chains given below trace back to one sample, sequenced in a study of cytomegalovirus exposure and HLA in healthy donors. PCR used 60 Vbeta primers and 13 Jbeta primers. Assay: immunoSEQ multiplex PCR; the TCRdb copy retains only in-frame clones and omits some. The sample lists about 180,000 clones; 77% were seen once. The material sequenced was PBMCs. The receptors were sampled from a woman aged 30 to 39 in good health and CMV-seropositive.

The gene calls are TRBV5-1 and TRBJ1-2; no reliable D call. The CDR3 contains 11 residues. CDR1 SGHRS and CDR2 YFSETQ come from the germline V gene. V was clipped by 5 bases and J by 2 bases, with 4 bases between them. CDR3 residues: CASRQNYGYTF. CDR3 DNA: TGCGCCAGCAGACAGAACTATGGCTACACCTTC.

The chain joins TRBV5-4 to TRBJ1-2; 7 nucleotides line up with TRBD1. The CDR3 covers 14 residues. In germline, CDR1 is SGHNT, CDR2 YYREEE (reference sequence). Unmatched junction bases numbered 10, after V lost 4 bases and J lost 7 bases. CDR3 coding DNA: TGTGCCAGCAGCATACCGCAGGGGGAGAGTGGCTACACCTTC. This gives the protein CASSIPQGESGYTF.

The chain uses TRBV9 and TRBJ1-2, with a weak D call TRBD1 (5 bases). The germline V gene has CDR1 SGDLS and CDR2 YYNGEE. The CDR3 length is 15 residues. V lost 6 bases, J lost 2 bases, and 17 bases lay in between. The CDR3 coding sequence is TGTGCCAGCATGGGGGGAACAGGTGCAAACTATGGCTACACCTTC. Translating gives CASMGGTGANYGYTF.

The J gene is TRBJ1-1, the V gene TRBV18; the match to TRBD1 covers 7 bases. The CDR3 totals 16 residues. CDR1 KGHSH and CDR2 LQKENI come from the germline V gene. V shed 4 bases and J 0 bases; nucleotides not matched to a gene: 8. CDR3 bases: TGTGCCAGCTCACGACAGGGTGGGGAATTGAACACTGAAGCTTTCTTT. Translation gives CASSRQGGELNTEAFF. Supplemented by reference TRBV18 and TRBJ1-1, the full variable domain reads NAGVMQNPRHLVRRRGQEARLRCSPMKGHSHVYWYRQLPEEGLKFMVYLQKENIIDESGMPKERFSAEFPKEGPSILRIQQVVRGDSAAYFCASSRQGGELNTEAFFGQGTRLTVV.

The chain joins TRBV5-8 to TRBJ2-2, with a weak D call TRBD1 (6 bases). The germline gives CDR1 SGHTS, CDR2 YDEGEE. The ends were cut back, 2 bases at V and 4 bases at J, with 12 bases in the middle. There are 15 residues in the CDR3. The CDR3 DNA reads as TGTGCCAGCAGCTTCGACAGGATGGTCACCGGGGAGCTGTTTTTT. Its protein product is CASSFDRMVTGELFF.

CDR3 loop: CASEKAGEAFF. The DNA for the CDR3 is TGTGCCAGCGAGAAGGCAGGTGAAGCTTTCTTT. The chain joins TRBV28 to TRBJ1-1; D gene unclear. Trimming took off 8 bases at V and 7 bases at J, with 11 bases between the two ends. CDR3 length: 11 residues. Germline-derived CDR1 and CDR2 are MDHEN and SYDVKM.

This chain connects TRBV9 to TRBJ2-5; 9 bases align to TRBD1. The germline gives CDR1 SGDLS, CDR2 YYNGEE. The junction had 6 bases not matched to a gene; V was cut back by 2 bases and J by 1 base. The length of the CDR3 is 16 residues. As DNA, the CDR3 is TGTGCCAGCAGCGTGGGGACAGGGTCGTCCCAAGAGACCCAGTACTTC. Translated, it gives CASSVGTGSSQETQYF. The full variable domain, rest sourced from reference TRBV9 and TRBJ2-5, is DSGVTQTPKHLITATGQRVTLRCSPRSGDLSVYWYQQSLDQGLQFLIQYYNGEERAKGNILERFSAQQFPDLHSELNLSSLELGDSALYFCASSVGTGSSQETQYFGPGTRLLVL.

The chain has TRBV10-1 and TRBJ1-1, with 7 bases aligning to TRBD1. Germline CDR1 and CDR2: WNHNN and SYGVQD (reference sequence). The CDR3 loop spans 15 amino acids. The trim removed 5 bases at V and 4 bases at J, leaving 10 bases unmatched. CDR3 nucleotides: TGCGCCAGCAGTCTACTTGGGACAGCGGGCACTGAAGCTTTCTTT. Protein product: CASSLLGTAGTEAFF.

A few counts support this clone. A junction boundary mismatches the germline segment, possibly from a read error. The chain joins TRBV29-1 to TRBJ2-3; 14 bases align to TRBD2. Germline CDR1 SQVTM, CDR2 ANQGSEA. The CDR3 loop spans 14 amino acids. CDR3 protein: CSAGTSGSRDTQYF. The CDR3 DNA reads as TGCAGCGCCGGGACTAGCGGGAGCAGAGATACGCAGTATTTT.

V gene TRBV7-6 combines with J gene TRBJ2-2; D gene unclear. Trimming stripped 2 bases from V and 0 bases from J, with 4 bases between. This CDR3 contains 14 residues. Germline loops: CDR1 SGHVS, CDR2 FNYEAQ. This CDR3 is CASSLLANTGELFF. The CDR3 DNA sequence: TGTGCCAGCAGCTTACTAGCGAACACCGGGGAGCTGTTTTTT.

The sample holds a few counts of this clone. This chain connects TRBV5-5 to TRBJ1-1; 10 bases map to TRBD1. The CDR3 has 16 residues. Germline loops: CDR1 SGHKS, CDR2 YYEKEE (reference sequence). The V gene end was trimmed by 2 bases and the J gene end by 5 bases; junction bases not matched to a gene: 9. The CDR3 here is CASSLDPGTGVTEAFF. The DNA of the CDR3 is TGTGCCAGCAGCTTAGATCCCGGGACAGGGGTTACTGAAGCTTTCTTT.

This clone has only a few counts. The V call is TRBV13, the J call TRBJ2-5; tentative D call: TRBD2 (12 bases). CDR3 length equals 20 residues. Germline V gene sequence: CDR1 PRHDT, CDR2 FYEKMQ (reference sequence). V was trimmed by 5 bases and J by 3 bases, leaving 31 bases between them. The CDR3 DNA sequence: TGTGCCAGCAGCCAGGACAGGGGGCTACTAGCGGGGGGCCTAGAAGAGACCCAGTACTTC. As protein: CASSQDRGLLAGGLEETQYF.

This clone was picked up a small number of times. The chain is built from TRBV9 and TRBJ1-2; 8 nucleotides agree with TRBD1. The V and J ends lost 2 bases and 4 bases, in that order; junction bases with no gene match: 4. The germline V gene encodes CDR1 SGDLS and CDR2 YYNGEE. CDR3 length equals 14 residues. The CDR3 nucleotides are TGTGCCAGCAGCGTTACCGGGACAGGCTATGGCTACACCTTC. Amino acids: CASSVTGTGYGYTF.

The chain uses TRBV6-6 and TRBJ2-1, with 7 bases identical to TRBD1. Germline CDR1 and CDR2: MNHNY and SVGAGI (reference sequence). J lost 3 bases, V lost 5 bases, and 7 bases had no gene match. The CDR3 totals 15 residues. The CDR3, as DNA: TGTGCCAGCAGTCACAGGGGTAGCTACTACAATGAGCAGTTCTTC. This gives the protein CASSHRGSYYNEQFF.

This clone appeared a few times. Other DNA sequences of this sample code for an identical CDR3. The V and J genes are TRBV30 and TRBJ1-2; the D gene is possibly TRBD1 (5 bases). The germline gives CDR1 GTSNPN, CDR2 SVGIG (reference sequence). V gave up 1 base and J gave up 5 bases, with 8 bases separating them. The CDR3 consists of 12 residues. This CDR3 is CAWSGGGYGYTF. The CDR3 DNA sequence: TGTGCCTGGAGTGGCGGGGGGTATGGCTACACCTTC.

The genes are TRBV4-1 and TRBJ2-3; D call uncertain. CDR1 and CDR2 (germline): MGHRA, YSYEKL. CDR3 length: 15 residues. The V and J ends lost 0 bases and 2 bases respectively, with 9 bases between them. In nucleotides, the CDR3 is TGCGCCAGCAGCCAAGAAAGTGCGGCCACAGATACGCAGTATTTT. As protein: CASSQESAATDTQYF.

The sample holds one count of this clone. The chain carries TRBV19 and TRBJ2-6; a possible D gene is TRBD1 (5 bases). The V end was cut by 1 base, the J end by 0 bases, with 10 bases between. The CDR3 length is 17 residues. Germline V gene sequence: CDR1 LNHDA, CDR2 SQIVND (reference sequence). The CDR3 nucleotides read TGTGCCAGTAGTATAGCCCCAGGGCCCTCTGGGGCCAACGTCCTGACTTTC. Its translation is CASSIAPGPSGANVLTF.

In DNA, the CDR3 is TGTGCCAGCAGCCCCCGGCTAGCGGGAGCAGGAGATACGCAGTATTTT. Translating it yields CASSPRLAGAGDTQYF. The chain combines TRBV5-4 with TRBJ2-3; TRBD2 matches 10 bases. The V and J ends lost 4 bases and 5 bases, in that order; junction bases with no gene match: 10. Per the germline V gene, CDR1 is SGHNT and CDR2 is YYREEE (reference sequence). CDR3 length equals 16 residues.

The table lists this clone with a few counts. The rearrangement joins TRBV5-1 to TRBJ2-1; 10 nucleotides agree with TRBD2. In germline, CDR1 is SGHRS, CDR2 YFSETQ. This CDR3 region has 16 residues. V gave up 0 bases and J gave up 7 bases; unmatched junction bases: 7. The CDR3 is CASSLGWASGRNEQFF. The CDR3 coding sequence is TGCGCCAGCAGCTTGGGTTGGGCTAGCGGGAGAAATGAGCAGTTCTTC.

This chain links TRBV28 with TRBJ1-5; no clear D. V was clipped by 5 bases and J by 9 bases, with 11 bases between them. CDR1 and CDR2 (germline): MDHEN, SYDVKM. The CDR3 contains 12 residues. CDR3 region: CASSTLRSPQHF. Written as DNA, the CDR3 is TGTGCCAGCAGTACCTTGAGGTCGCCCCAGCATTTT.

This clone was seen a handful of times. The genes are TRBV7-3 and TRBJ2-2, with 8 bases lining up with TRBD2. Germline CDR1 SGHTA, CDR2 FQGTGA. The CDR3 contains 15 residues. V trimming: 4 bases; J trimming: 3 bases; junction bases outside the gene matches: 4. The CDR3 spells CASSSYGGDTGELFF. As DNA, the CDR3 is TGTGCCAGCAGCTCGTACGGGGGGGACACCGGGGAGCTGTTTTTT.

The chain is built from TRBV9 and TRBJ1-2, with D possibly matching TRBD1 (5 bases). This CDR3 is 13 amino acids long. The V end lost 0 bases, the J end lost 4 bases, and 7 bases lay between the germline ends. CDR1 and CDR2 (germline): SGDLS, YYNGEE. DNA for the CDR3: TGTGCCAGCAGCGTAGCAGGGCCCTATGGCTACACCTTC. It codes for CASSVAGPYGYTF.

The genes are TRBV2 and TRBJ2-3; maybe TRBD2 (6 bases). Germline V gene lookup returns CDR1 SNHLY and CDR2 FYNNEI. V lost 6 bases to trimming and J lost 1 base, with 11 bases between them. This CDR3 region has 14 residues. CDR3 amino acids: CASRVTSGTDTQYF. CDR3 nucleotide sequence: TGTGCCAGCAGGGTGACTAGTGGCACAGATACGCAGTATTTT.

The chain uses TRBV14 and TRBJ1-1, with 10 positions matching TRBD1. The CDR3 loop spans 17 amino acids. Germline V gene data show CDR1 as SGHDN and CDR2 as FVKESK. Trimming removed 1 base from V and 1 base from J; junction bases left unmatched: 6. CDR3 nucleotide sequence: TGTGCCAGCAGCCAAGCCCGGGACAGGGGCCCGAACACTGAAGCTTTCTTT. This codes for CASSQARDRGPNTEAFF.

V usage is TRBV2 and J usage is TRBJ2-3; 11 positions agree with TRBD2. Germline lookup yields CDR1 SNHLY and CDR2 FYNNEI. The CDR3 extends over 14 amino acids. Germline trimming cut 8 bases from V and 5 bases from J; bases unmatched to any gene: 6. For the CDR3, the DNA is TGTGCCAGCGTTACTAGCGGGAGCGTAGATACGCAGTATTTT. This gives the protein CASVTSGSVDTQYF.